Below are 11 T cell receptor beta chains sequenced from a single sample in a study of blood T cells in healthy people across ages. Using a J-beta primer mix together with a sample-barcoded 5' primer, a second PCR was run for roughly 6 to 12 cycles. Each CDR3 protein gets one entry after TCRdb re-called the 5' RACE reads with MiXCR. The sample holds fewer than 950,000 distinct CDR3 sequences; around 36% are singletons and the top ten take under 15%. Specimen: blood. These receptors were taken from a man aged 18 to 29 in good health.

This clonotype was counted only a few times. The rearrangement uses TRBV12-3 or TRBV12-4 and TRBJ2-3; 7 nucleotides align to TRBD1. J was trimmed by 2 bases and V by 5 bases; bases with no gene match: 4. CDR3 size: 14 residues. The CDR3 protein is CASSPGTDTDTQYF. The CDR3 coding sequence is TGTGCCAGCAGTCCGGGGACAGACACAGATACGCAGTATTTT.

V usage is TRBV5-1 and J usage is TRBJ2-1, with 10 bases matching TRBD1. The CDR3 contains 15 residues. The trim removed 4 bases at V and 4 bases at J, leaving 5 bases unmatched. CDR1 and CDR2 (germline): SGHRS, YFSETQ. In nucleotides, the CDR3 is TGCGCCAGCAGCCCGACAGGGGGCAGGTACAATGAGCAGTTCTTC. Translated, it gives CASSPTGGRYNEQFF.

In its sample, this clonotype was seen a few times. The chain carries TRBV7-2 and TRBJ2-5; D could derive from TRBD1 or TRBD2 (6 bases each). This CDR3 has 15 residues. Germline V gene lookup returns CDR1 SGHTA and CDR2 FQGNSA. V was trimmed by 7 bases and J by 2 bases, leaving 17 bases between them. The CDR3 spells CASNSGQGTQETQYF. The CDR3 region has the DNA TGTGCCAGCAACTCGGGACAAGGGACTCAAGAGACCCAGTACTTC.

The chain has TRBV20-1 and TRBJ2-7; D tentatively reads TRBD1 or TRBD2 (6 bases each). The DNA end favors TRBJ2-5, so the J call may be wrong. The germline V gene has CDR1 DFQATT and CDR2 SNEGSKA (reference sequence). The CDR3 runs to 14 residues. CDR3 sequence reads: CSAATGSGGETQYF. The CDR3, as DNA: TGCAGTGCGGCGACAGGCAGTGGGGGGGAGACCCAGTACTTC.

This clonotype was found many times. The J gene is TRBJ2-5, the V gene TRBV7-9, with 10 bases fitting TRBD1. Trimming at V came to 5 bases and at J to 3 bases, leaving 3 bases not matched to a gene. CDR1 and CDR2 (germline): SEHNR, FQNEAQ (reference sequence). The CDR3 has 14 amino acids. CDR3 sequence (DNA): TGTGCCAGCAGCGGGACAGGGGCAAAAGAGACCCAGTACTTC. It specifies CASSGTGAKETQYF.

Note on this clonotype: A much more abundant neighbour one base away suggests this may be a read error. The CDR3 nucleotides read TGTGCCAACACCTCGAGCGGCTACACCTTC. As protein: CANTSSGYTF. The V and J genes are TRBV2 and TRBJ1-2; D remains unclear. Looked up from germline, CDR1 is SNHLY and CDR2 is FYNNEI. The CDR3 sequence is 10 residues long. Trimming cost V 10 bases and J 8 bases, with 11 bases left between them.

This clonotype was observed a handful of times. The rearrangement links TRBV28 to TRBJ2-2; weak D call: TRBD2 (5 bases). This CDR3 comprises 15 residues. Germline V gives CDR1 MDHEN, CDR2 SYDVKM. V lost 2 bases to trimming and J lost 5 bases, with 12 bases between them. CDR3 DNA sequence: TGTGCCAGCAGTTTAAGGACTCTCGCGACCGGGGAGCTGTTTTTT. This translates into CASSLRTLATGELFF.

A few counts support this clonotype. The rearrangement uses TRBV7-3 and TRBJ2-5; TRBD1 agrees at 9 bases. Germline V gene sequence: CDR1 SGHTA, CDR2 FQGTGA. V was clipped by 5 bases and J by 5 bases; unmatched bases: 12. The CDR3 has 16 residues. CDR3 nucleotides: TGTGCCAGCAGCAACGAGGACAGGGGATCGAGGGAGACCCAGTACTTC. Its protein is CASSNEDRGSRETQYF. Filled out from reference TRBV7-3 and TRBJ2-5, the complete variable domain reads GAGVSQTPSNKVTEKGKYVELRCDPISGHTALYWYRQSLGQGPEFLIYFQGTGAADDSGLPNDRFFAVRPEGSVSTLKIQRTERGDSAVYLCASSNEDRGSRETQYFGPGTRLLVL.

To note about this clonotype: One end of the junction varies from germline; a read error may be responsible. V and J are TRBV20-1 and TRBJ1-5; perhaps TRBD1 as D (5 bases). Germline V gene sequence: CDR1 DFQATT, CDR2 SNEGSKA (reference sequence). CDR3 size: 14 residues. The CDR3 DNA follows: TGCAGTACTAGAGATTCGGGGGGGAGTCAGCCCCAGCATTTT. Amino acids: CSTRDSGGSQPQHF.

In this sample, this clonotype turned up many times. The V gene is TRBV7-3, the J gene TRBJ2-1; TRBD2 aligns across 7 bases. Germline-derived CDR1 and CDR2 are SGHTA and FQGTGA. The CDR3 extends over 13 amino acids. J gave up 9 bases and V 6 bases, and 8 bases lay outside the gene matches. The CDR3 DNA sequence: TGTGCCAGCAGTCCCACTAGCGACGGTGAGCAGTTCTTC. Encoded protein: CASSPTSDGEQFF.

This clonotype appeared a few times. The CDR3 region is CAWNEGRWAEAFF. CDR3 nucleotide sequence: TGTGCCTGGAATGAGGGGAGGTGGGCTGAAGCTTTCTTT. The J gene is TRBJ1-1, the V gene TRBV30, with D perhaps TRBD1 (5 bases). The germline V gene has CDR1 GTSNPN and CDR2 SVGIG (reference sequence). The CDR3 totals 13 residues. V dropped 4 bases and J dropped 6 bases, with 15 bases sitting between them.